Sequencing of this TCR beta chain was carried out in a study of blood T cell repertoires in COVID-19. Study context: COVID-19 samples collected from the United States, Italy and Spain covered acute and convalescent phases. T cells, B-cell-depleted T cells, or PBMCs provided the cDNA or gDNA that served as material.

Germline V lookup: CDR1 PRHDT, CDR2 FYEKMQ (reference sequence). The CDR3 loop spans 16 amino acids. Germline trimming cut 5 bases from V and 3 bases from J; bases unmatched to any gene: 9. This clone was counted a single time. In the study's own analysis: Estimation of nucleated cell counts relied on the amplification of reference gene primers. Libraries were prepared by immunoSEQ multiplex PCR; TCRdb keeps only in-frame clonotypes and omits some of them. D and trimming were read from the DNA, whereas the V and J calls and clone size are those reported in that table. The sample holds some 250,000 clones, around 87% seen once.

J is TRBJ1-2 and V is TRBV13, with 10 bases fitting TRBD1. The receptor comes from a woman aged 30 to 39 who had recovered from COVID-19. Sequencing input: peripheral blood. As DNA, the CDR3 is TGTGCCAGCAGCAGGACGACAGGGGGCTTGGACTATGGCTACACCTTC. The encoded protein is CASSRTTGGLDYGYTF.